This entry lists 18 T cell receptor beta chains sequenced from one sample in a study of CD8 T cell repertoires and HIV-1 epitope variants. These receptors' targets are unknown. The assay was immunoSEQ multiplex PCR, and TCRdb's table has in-frame clones only and misses some. The table records just over 4,000 clones, 68% of them present only once. Sample: cultured CD8+ T cells derived from PBMCs. The receptors were sampled from a male donor with HIV.

The gene calls are TRBV28 and TRBJ2-7; D unresolved. V lost 5 bases and J lost 0, with 11 bases in between. The CDR3 is 14 residues long. The V gene's germline CDR1 is MDHEN and CDR2 SYDVKM. CDR3 DNA sequence: TGTGCCAGCAGTCTTCTCTTGATCTCCTACGAGCAGTACTTC. As protein: CASSLLLISYEQYF.

The genes are TRBV2 and TRBJ2-5, with TRBD2 matching 8 bases. After removal of 9 bases from V and 5 bases from J, the junction contained 26 bases not matched to a gene. Germline values: CDR1 SNHLY, CDR2 FYNNEI. The CDR3 runs 19 residues. The DNA for the CDR3 is TGTGCCAGACGTCGAAAGCTAACTAGCGGTAAGGGGCCGTTTGAGACCCAGTACTTC. Protein product: CARRRKLTSGKGPFETQYF.

The chain uses TRBV28 and TRBJ2-7, with 7 bases aligning to TRBD2. This CDR3 spans 15 amino acids. Germline loops: CDR1 MDHEN, CDR2 SYDVKM. V shed 1 base and J 2 bases; nucleotides not matched to a gene: 5. The CDR3 reads CASSLLAGNPYEQYF. The CDR3 coding sequence is TGTGCCAGCAGTTTATTAGCGGGCAACCCCTACGAGCAGTACTTC.

The chain has TRBV7-6 and TRBJ2-7, with D possibly matching TRBD2 (6 bases). CDR1 SGHVS and CDR2 FNYEAQ come from the germline V gene. This CDR3 has 16 amino acids. The V and J ends lost 0 bases and 0 bases respectively, with 12 bases between them. CDR3 sequence: CASSLAGDGSSYEQYF. In nucleotides, the CDR3 is TGTGCCAGCAGCTTAGCTGGGGACGGGAGCTCCTACGAGCAGTACTTC. Full variable domain (rest looked up from reference TRBV7-6 and TRBJ2-7): GAGVSQSPRYKVTKRGQDVALRCDPISGHVSLYWYRQALGQGPEFLTYFNYEAQQDKSGLPNDRFSAERPEGSISTLTIQRTEQRDSAMYRCASSLAGDGSSYEQYFGPGTRLTVT.

This clone appeared a few times. The chain links TRBV28 to TRBJ1-5; no clear D. CDR1 MDHEN and CDR2 SYDVKM come from the germline V gene. The CDR3 sequence is 15 residues long. Trimming left V 3 bases short and J 2 bases short, with 11 bases between. The CDR3 coding sequence is TGTGCCAGCAGTTTGGAGGGCTGGGGCAATCAGCCCCAGCATTTT. Its translation: CASSLEGWGNQPQHF.

V and J are TRBV5-4 and TRBJ2-1; TRBD1 or TRBD2 may be the D gene (5 bases each). CDR3 size: 17 residues. V was pared by 4 bases and J by 5 bases, with 22 bases between. Germline CDR1 SGHNT, CDR2 YYREEE (reference sequence). CDR3: CASSPQGGLPADNEQFF. Here the CDR3 DNA reads TGTGCCAGCAGCCCCCAGGGTGGACTCCCCGCCGACAATGAGCAGTTCTTC. Looking up the rest from reference TRBV5-4 and TRBJ2-1 gives the full variable domain: ETGVTQSPTHLIKTRGQQVTLRCSSQSGHNTVSWYQQALGQGPQFIFQYYREEENGRGNFPPRFSGLQFPNYSSELNVNALELDDSALYLCASSPQGGLPADNEQFFGPGTRLTVL.

The rearrangement links TRBV27 to TRBJ2-7; 10 nucleotides align to TRBD2. Germline loops: CDR1 MNHEY, CDR2 SMNVEV (reference sequence). V gave up 2 bases and J gave up 3 bases; unmatched junction bases: 10. This CDR3 has 17 residues. The CDR3: CASSLAIWPSGSYEQYF. In DNA, the CDR3 is TGTGCCAGCAGTTTAGCAATCTGGCCTAGCGGGAGCTACGAGCAGTACTTC.

This chain links TRBV29-1 with TRBJ2-2; D is possibly TRBD2 (6 bases). The germline V gene encodes CDR1 SQVTM and CDR2 ANQGSEA. Trimming left V 4 bases short and J 3 bases short, with 6 bases between. This CDR3 has 12 residues. CDR3 sequence reads: CSVAGDTGELFF. The DNA for the CDR3 is TGCAGCGTTGCGGGGGACACCGGGGAGCTGTTTTTT.

The CDR3 DNA follows: TGTGCCAGCGGACCGAACACGGCAGGACCGAACACTGAAGCTTTCTTT. This codes for CASGPNTAGPNTEAFF. The chain employs TRBV7-9 and TRBJ1-1; D gene unclear. The CDR3 sequence is 16 residues long. V was cut by 8 bases and J by 1 base, with 20 bases left in between. Germline CDR1 SEHNR, CDR2 FQNEAQ (reference sequence).

This clone was recorded only once. The V call is TRBV13, the J call TRBJ2-7; maybe TRBD2 (7 bases). Germline CDR1 PRHDT, CDR2 FYEKMQ (reference sequence). This CDR3 has 15 amino acids. Trimming shortened V by 6 bases and J by 6 bases, and 21 bases separated the two germline ends. CDR3 bases: TGTGCCAGCAGGTCTAGGGGGGGCCTCTCGCGCGAGCAGTACTTC. Protein product: CASRSRGGLSREQYF.

This chain links TRBV7-8 with TRBJ1-4; unclear D gene. The CDR3 is made up of 14 amino acids. Germline V gene data show CDR1 as SGHVS and CDR2 as FQNEAQ. Trimming cost V 5 bases and J 8 bases, with 15 bases left between them. CDR3 residues: CASSPGQRNEKLFF. CDR3 DNA sequence: TGTGCCAGCAGCCCCGGCCAGCGGAACGAAAAACTGTTTTTT.

The chain recombines TRBV9 with TRBJ2-2, with D possibly TRBD2 on 6 matching bases. Trimming pared 1 base from V and 2 bases from J, leaving 12 bases between. Germline values: CDR1 SGDLS, CDR2 YYNGEE. The CDR3 contains 16 residues. The CDR3 loop is CASSVWRGQNTGELFF. The CDR3 DNA follows: TGTGCCAGCAGCGTATGGCGGGGCCAAAACACCGGGGAGCTGTTTTTT.

The chain has TRBV28 and TRBJ1-1, with D perhaps TRBD1 (6 bases). The V gene's germline CDR1 is MDHEN and CDR2 SYDVKM. This CDR3 has 17 amino acids. The ends were cut back, 6 bases at V and 5 bases at J, with 25 bases in the middle. The CDR3 sequence is CASSPRGMGASRTEAFF. The CDR3 bases are TGTGCCAGCAGCCCCCGGGGGATGGGGGCATCGAGAACTGAAGCTTTCTTT.

This clone was seen a few times. The same CDR3 is also encoded by other DNA sequences in this sample. The V gene is TRBV5-4, the J gene TRBJ2-7; the match to TRBD1 covers 8 bases. V shed 2 bases and J 1 base; nucleotides not matched to a gene: 2. Germline V gene lookup returns CDR1 SGHNT and CDR2 YYREEE (reference sequence). This CDR3 is built from 14 residues. CDR3 amino acids: CASSFGQGSYEQYF. The CDR3 DNA is TGTGCCAGCAGCTTCGGACAGGGTTCCTACGAGCAGTACTTC.

The V call is TRBV5-6, the J call TRBJ2-2, with 9 bases lining up with TRBD2. The CDR3 consists of 15 residues. J lost 6 bases, V lost 2 bases, and 5 bases had no gene match. Looked up from germline, CDR1 is SGHDT and CDR2 is YYEEEE. The DNA of the CDR3 is TGTGCCAGCAGCTTAGAACTAGCGGGCGCCGGGGAGCTGTTTTTT. Translated: CASSLELAGAGELFF.

This chain uses TRBV10-3 with TRBJ2-7, with 7 bases matching TRBD2. Losses at the gene ends were 7 bases for V and 0 bases for J; bases not matched to a gene: 6. Germline V gene sequence: CDR1 ENHRY, CDR2 SYGVKD. The CDR3 contains 14 residues. The CDR3 DNA follows: TGTGCCATCACCGTGCGGGAGAGCTCCTACGAGCAGTACTTC. Its protein is CAITVRESSYEQYF.

In regard to this clone: Mismatch with germline at one junction end may stem from a read error. This chain links TRBV5-1 with TRBJ1-2; D is unclear. Germline CDR1 is SGHRS and CDR2 is YFSETQ. The CDR3 contains 13 residues. The CDR3 DNA reads TGCGCCAGCAGAGACAAGGCGGACTACGGCTACACCTTC. It specifies CASRDKADYGYTF.

This clone has a handful of counts. V is TRBV5-1 and J is TRBJ1-1; unclear D gene. CDR1 and CDR2 from the germline V gene are SGHRS and YFSETQ. The CDR3 runs 16 residues. Trimming cost V 0 bases and J 1 base, with 13 bases left between them. CDR3 coding DNA: TGCGCCAGCAGCTTGGCCTTCTCTGGGTCGAACACTGAAGCTTTCTTT. This codes for CASSLAFSGSNTEAFF.